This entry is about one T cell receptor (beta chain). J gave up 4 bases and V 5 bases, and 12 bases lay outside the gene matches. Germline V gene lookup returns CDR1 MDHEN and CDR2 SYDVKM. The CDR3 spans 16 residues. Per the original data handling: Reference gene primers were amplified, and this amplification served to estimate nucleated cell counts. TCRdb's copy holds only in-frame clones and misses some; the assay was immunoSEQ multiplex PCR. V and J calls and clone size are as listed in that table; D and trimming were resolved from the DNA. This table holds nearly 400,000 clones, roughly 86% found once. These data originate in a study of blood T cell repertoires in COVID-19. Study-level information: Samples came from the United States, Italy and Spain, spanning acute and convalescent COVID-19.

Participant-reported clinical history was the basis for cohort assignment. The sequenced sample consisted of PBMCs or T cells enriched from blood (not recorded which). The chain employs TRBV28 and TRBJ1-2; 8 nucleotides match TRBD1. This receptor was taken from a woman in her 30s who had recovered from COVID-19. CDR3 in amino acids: CASSLGGQGATYGYTF. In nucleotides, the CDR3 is TGTGCCAGCAGTCTCGGGGGGCAGGGGGCGACCTATGGCTACACCTTC.